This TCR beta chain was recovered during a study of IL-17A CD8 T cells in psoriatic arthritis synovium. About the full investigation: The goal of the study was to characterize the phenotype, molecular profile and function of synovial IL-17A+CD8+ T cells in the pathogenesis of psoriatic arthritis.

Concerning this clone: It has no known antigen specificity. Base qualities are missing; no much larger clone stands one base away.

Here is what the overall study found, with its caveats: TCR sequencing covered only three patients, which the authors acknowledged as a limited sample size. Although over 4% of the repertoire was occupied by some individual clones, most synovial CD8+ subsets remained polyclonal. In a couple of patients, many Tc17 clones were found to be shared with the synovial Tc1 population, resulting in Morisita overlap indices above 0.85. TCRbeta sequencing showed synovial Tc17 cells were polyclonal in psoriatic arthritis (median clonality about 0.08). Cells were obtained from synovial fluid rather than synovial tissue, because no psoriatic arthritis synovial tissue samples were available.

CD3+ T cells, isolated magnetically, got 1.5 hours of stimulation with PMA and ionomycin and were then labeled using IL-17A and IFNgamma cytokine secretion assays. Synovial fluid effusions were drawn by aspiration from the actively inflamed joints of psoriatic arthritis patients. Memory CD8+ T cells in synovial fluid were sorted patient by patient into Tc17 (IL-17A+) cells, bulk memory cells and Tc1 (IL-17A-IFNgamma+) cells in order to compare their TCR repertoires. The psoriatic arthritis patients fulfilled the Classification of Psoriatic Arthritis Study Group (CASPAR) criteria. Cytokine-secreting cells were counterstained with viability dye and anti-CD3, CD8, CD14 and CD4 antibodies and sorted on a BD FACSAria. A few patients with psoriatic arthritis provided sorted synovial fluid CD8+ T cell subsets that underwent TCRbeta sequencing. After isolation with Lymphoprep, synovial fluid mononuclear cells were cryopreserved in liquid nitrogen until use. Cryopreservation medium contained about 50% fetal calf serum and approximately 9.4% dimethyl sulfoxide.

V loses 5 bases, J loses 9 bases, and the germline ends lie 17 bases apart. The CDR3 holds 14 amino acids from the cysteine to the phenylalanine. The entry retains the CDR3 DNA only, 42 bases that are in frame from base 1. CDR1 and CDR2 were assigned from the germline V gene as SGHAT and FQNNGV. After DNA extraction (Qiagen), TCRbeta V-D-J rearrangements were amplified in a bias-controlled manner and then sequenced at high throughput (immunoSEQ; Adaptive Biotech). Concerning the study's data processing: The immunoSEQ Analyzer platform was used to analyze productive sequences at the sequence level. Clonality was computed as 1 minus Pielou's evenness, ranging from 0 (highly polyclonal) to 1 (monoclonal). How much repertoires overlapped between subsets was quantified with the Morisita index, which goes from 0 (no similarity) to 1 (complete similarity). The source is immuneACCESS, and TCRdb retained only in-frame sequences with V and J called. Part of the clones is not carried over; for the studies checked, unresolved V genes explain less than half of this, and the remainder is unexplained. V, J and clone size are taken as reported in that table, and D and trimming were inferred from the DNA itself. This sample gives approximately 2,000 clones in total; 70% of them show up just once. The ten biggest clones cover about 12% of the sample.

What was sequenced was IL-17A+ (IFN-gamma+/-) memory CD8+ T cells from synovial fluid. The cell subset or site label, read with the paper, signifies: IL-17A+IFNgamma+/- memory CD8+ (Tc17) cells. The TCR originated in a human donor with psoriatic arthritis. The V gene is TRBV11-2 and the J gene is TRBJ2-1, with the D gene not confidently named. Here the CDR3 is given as CASSRPLSGLEQFF. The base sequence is TGTGCCAGCAGCCGACCCCTCTCAGGCCTTGAGCAGTTCTTC. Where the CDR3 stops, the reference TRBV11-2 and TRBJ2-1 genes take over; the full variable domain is EAGVAQSPRYKIIEKRQSVAFWCNPISGHATLYWYQQILGQGPKLLIQFQNNGVVDDSQLPKDRFSAERLKGVDSTLKIQPAKLEDSAVYLCASSRPLSGLEQFFGPGTRLTVL.